This T cell receptor beta chain was observed in a study of shared clonotypes between healthy human individuals. Amplification in unsorted PBMC replicate PCRs started from approximately 300 ng DNA, which equals some 29,000 T cell genomes. Generated by immunoSEQ multiplex PCR, the TCRdb table keeps only in-frame clones and is missing some. The table shows roughly 95,000 clones, with 40% to 55% occurring only once. A few counts support this clone. Sample: PBMCs. The sequence was obtained from a middle-aged woman in good health. Some clones in this sample may be carry-over from other donors' samples.

CDR3 coding DNA: TGTGCCAGCAGCTGGGGACTAGCGGGAGTAAATGAGCAGTTCTTC. This sequence encodes CASSWGLAGVNEQFF. The gene calls are TRBV7-8 and TRBJ2-1, with 14 bases identical to TRBD2. The CDR3 has 15 residues. Germline values: CDR1 SGHVS, CDR2 FQNEAQ. V lost 4 bases and J lost 7; bases outside the gene matches: 3.